This record concerns one T cell receptor beta chain sequence. Study processing details: From reference gene primer amplification, estimates of nucleated cell counts were derived. The method was immunoSEQ multiplex PCR; TCRdb's version includes in-frame clones alone and lacks a portion of them. The DNA was the basis for D and trimming; V, J and clone size are from that table. The data contain over 40,000 clones, more than 90% of them singletons. The data stem from a study of blood T cell repertoires in COVID-19. Across the study: From the United States, Italy and Spain came samples of acute and convalescent COVID-19. PBMCs, B-cell-depleted T cells, or T cells were the source of the cDNA or gDNA that made up the material.

Germline CDR1 is MNHNY and CDR2 is SVGAGI (reference sequence). The CDR3 length is 16 residues. Trimming shortened V by 5 bases and J by 0 bases, and 14 bases separated the two germline ends. This chain joins TRBV6-6 and TRBJ1-3; D gene ambiguous. The sequence was obtained from a woman older than 75 with acute or convalescent COVID-19. The sequencing input was peripheral blood. The CDR3 nucleotides read TGTGCCAGCAGTCGAATAAACGCGGGCTCTGGAAACACCATATATTTT. Translating gives CASSRINAGSGNTIYF.